The next 17 T cell receptor beta chains were all read from a single sample in a study of shared clonotypes between healthy human individuals. Libraries were prepared by immunoSEQ multiplex PCR; TCRdb keeps only in-frame clonotypes and omits some of them. The table lists about 710,000 clones, over 55% of them singletons. Sequencing used memory CD4+ T cells sorted from blood. Subset reported: CD45RA-negative fraction. These receptor sequences come from a woman in her twenties or thirties in good health.

This clone was seen a few times. The chain has TRBV29-1 and TRBJ1-2; 8 nucleotides align to TRBD1. CDR1 is SQVTM, CDR2 ANQGSEA, per germline. The CDR3 has 12 amino acids. V lost 6 bases, J lost 13 bases, and 13 bases stayed unmatched. CDR3 nucleotides: TGCAGCGTCTCCGGGGGACAGGTGGGAAGCACCTTC. This sequence encodes CSVSGGQVGSTF.

This clone was seen only a few times. The chain joins TRBV9 to TRBJ1-2; 7 bases are a match to TRBD1. J was trimmed by 10 bases and V by 2 bases; bases with no gene match: 14. Germline assignment: CDR1 SGDLS and CDR2 YYNGEE. CDR3 size: 15 residues. The CDR3 here is CASSVMSGTASAYTF. CDR3 DNA: TGTGCCAGCAGCGTCATGAGCGGGACAGCGTCTGCCTACACCTTC.

The CDR3 bases are TGTGCCAGCTCACCCTACAGGGGGGACCACTACGAGCAGTACTTC. Translation: CASSPYRGDHYEQYF. The chain joins TRBV18 to TRBJ2-7; TRBD1 aligns across 8 bases. Trimming removed 3 bases from V and 3 bases from J; junction bases left unmatched: 7. This CDR3 contains 15 residues. Germline V gene data show CDR1 as KGHSH and CDR2 as LQKENI.

Concerning this clone: Other DNA sequences in the same sample also yield this CDR3. The chain couples TRBV5-1 to TRBJ1-5, with D perhaps matching TRBD1 (5 bases). Trimming took 4 bases from V and 7 from J, leaving 15 bases between them. The germline V gene encodes CDR1 SGHRS and CDR2 YFSETQ. The CDR3 runs to 14 residues. The chain's CDR3 is CASSLGTGKQPQHF. CDR3 DNA sequence: TGCGCCAGCAGCCTAGGGACGGGAAAGCAGCCCCAGCATTTT.

The genes are TRBV5-1 and TRBJ2-2; no definite D call. Germline CDR1 and CDR2: SGHRS and YFSETQ. This CDR3 has 14 residues. V lost 4 bases and J lost 5, with 12 bases in between. The DNA for the CDR3 is TGCGCCAGCAGCGCGGCCACGGAGACCGGGGAGCTGTTTTTT. It codes for CASSAATETGELFF.

V gene TRBV15 combines with J gene TRBJ2-1; D gene ambiguous. Germline V CDR1 and CDR2: LNHNV, YYDKDF (reference sequence). V was trimmed by 3 bases and J by 7 bases, leaving 16 bases between them. CDR3 length: 15 amino acids. This chain's CDR3 is CATSRDDLLLNEQFF. For the CDR3, the DNA is TGTGCCACCAGCAGGGATGACTTACTGTTGAATGAGCAGTTCTTC.

The J gene is TRBJ1-1, the V gene TRBV11-1, with 10 positions matching TRBD1. The trim removed 5 bases at V and 6 bases at J, leaving 6 bases unmatched. Germline values: CDR1 SGHAT, CDR2 FQDESV (reference sequence). The CDR3 has 14 amino acids. The CDR3 loop reads CASSPTGGLSEAFF. DNA for the CDR3: TGTGCCAGCAGCCCGACAGGGGGCCTCTCTGAAGCTTTCTTT.

This chain uses TRBV29-1 with TRBJ1-2; tentative D call: TRBD1 (5 bases). The ends were cut back, 5 bases at V and 2 bases at J, with 21 bases in the middle. CDR1 is SQVTM and CDR2 is ANQGSEA in the germline V gene. The CDR3 contains 16 residues. The CDR3 sequence is CSVPQRDFGINYGYTF. The CDR3 DNA reads as TGCAGCGTTCCCCAGAGGGACTTCGGAATCAACTATGGCTACACCTTC. The full variable domain, rest sourced from reference TRBV29-1 and TRBJ1-2, is SAVISQKPSRDICQRGTSLTIQCQVDSQVTMMFWYRQQPGQSLTLIATANQGSEATYESGFVIDKFPISRPNLTFSTLTVSNMSPEDSSIYLCSVPQRDFGINYGYTFGSGTRLTVV.

On this clone itself: An end of the junction does not agree with germline; a read error may underlie this. CDR3 sequence reads: CASSQGGWEERYF. CDR3 nucleotide sequence: TGCGCCAGCAGCCAAGGTGGGTGGGAGGAGCGGTACTTC. The chain has TRBV4-1 and TRBJ2-7, with D possibly being TRBD2 (6 bases). CDR3 length: 13 amino acids. Per the germline V gene, CDR1 is MGHRA and CDR2 is YSYEKL.

This clone occurred once. The chain employs TRBV10-3 and TRBJ1-1, with D perhaps TRBD1 (6 bases). The V end lost 2 bases, the J end lost 0 bases, and 7 bases lay between the germline ends. CDR1 is ENHRY, CDR2 SYGVKD, per germline. CDR3 length equals 14 residues. The DNA of the CDR3 is TGTGCCATCAGTGAGAGGGGGATGAACACTGAAGCTTTCTTT. As protein: CAISERGMNTEAFF.

The chain joins TRBV5-5 to TRBJ1-1; D may be TRBD1 (6 bases). Germline V gene data show CDR1 as SGHKS and CDR2 as YYEKEE (reference sequence). The V and J ends lost 2 bases and 5 bases respectively, with 13 bases between them. The CDR3 runs 14 residues. This CDR3 is CASSLRGERTEAFF. The CDR3 DNA sequence: TGTGCCAGCAGCTTAAGGGGGGAGAGGACTGAAGCTTTCTTT.

The chain has TRBV7-9 and TRBJ2-1, with D tentatively TRBD2 (5 bases). CDR1 SEHNR and CDR2 FQNEAQ come from the germline V gene (reference sequence). V gave up 3 bases and J gave up 6 bases, with 12 bases separating them. This CDR3 is built from 14 residues. The CDR3 loop is CASSFTGLSNEQFF. CDR3 sequence (DNA): TGTGCCAGCAGCTTTACCGGACTCAGCAATGAGCAGTTCTTC.

Remarks on this clone: One junction end does not reproduce the germline sequence, and a read error may be involved. The V gene is TRBV6-9, the J gene TRBJ1-2, with D possibly being TRBD1 (5 bases). Germline V lookup: CDR1 MNHGY, CDR2 SVAAGI. This CDR3 region has 13 residues. CDR3 nucleotides: TGCGCCAGCAGTGATCGAGGGGACTATGGCTACACCTTC. Amino acids: CASSDRGDYGYTF.

This chain joins TRBV28 and TRBJ1-2, with D unclear. Per germline, CDR1 MDHEN and CDR2 SYDVKM. Between the trimmed V and J ends, which lost 5 bases and 2 bases, there was a span of 12 bases. The CDR3 sequence is 14 residues long. The CDR3 region is CASSPPSFNYGYTF. The CDR3 nucleotides are TGTGCCAGCAGTCCGCCATCCTTCAACTATGGCTACACCTTC.

This clone has a handful of counts. The chain uses TRBV5-1 and TRBJ2-2, with D possibly matching TRBD1 (6 bases). The CDR3 sequence is 16 residues long. Germline CDR1 reads SGHRS; CDR2 reads YFSETQ. The V end was cut by 4 bases, the J end by 1 base, with 14 bases between. As DNA, the CDR3 is TGCGCCAGCAGCGTCCGGGACACCCGGAACACCGGGGAGCTGTTTTTT. Its translation: CASSVRDTRNTGELFF.

Of note for this clone: A read error likely explains this, since a far larger clone differs by one base. Other DNA sequences in the sample encode the same CDR3. The rearrangement uses TRBV7-9 and TRBJ1-5; D is unclear. The CDR3 covers 12 residues. CDR1 and CDR2 (germline): SEHNR, FQNEAQ (reference sequence). The CDR3 region has the DNA TGTGCCAGCAGCTCTATGGATCAGCCTCAGCATTTT. It specifies CASSSMDQPQHF.

This clone was seen more than once but under ten times. The V gene is TRBV29-1, the J gene TRBJ2-7, with 11 bases identical to TRBD2. The CDR3 runs to 12 residues. With V trimmed by 8 bases and J by 5 bases, 5 bases remained unmatched. In germline, CDR1 is SQVTM, CDR2 ANQGSEA. The CDR3 DNA reads as TGCAGCTCCACTAGCGGGAGTGACGAGCAGTACTTC. Its protein product is CSSTSGSDEQYF.